This paragraph reports one T cell receptor beta chain. This entry comes from a study of blood T cell repertoires in COVID-19. Study background: Both acute and convalescent COVID-19 samples were obtained from the United States, Italy and Spain. In each case, the material was cDNA or gDNA derived from T cells, B-cell-depleted T cells, or PBMCs.

Losses at the gene ends were 0 bases for V and 0 bases for J; bases not matched to a gene: 13. This CDR3 region has 20 residues. The germline gives CDR1 MNHEY, CDR2 SMNVEV (reference sequence). How the authors handled the data: Counts of nucleated cells, estimated from reference gene primer amplification, were obtained. Clones were sequenced by immunoSEQ multiplex PCR, and TCRdb holds only the in-frame ones, with some missing. D and trimming were read from the DNA, whereas the V and J calls and clone size are those reported in that table. The repertoire includes roughly 250,000 clones, over 70% of them detected once, and 7.5% to 9% sits in the top ten.

Input material: peripheral blood. The receptor's source is a human donor in a cohort sampled during active COVID-19. The rearrangement uses TRBV27 and TRBJ1-1, with TRBD1 identical over 10 bases. The CDR3: CASSLSMGTGALGLNTEAFF. The CDR3 region has the DNA TGTGCCAGCAGTTTATCGATGGGGACAGGGGCATTGGGGTTGAACACTGAAGCTTTCTTT.